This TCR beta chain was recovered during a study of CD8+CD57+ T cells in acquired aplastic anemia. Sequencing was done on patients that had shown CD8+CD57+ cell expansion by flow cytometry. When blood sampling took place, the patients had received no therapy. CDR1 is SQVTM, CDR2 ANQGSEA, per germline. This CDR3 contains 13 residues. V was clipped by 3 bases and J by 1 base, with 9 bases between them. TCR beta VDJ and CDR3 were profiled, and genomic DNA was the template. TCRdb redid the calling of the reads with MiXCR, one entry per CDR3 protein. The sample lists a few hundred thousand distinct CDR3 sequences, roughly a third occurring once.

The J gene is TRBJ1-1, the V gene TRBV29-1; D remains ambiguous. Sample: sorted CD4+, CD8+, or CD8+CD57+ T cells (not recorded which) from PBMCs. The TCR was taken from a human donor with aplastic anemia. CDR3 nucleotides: TGCAGCGTTGAGGTAGGGCCGAACACTGAAGCTTTCTTT. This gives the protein CSVEVGPNTEAFF. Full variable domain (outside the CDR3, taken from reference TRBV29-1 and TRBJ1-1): SAVISQKPSRDICQRGTSLTIQCQVDSQVTMMFWYRQQPGQSLTLIATANQGSEATYESGFVIDKFPISRPNLTFSTLTVSNMSPEDSSIYLCSVEVGPNTEAFFGQGTRLTVV.